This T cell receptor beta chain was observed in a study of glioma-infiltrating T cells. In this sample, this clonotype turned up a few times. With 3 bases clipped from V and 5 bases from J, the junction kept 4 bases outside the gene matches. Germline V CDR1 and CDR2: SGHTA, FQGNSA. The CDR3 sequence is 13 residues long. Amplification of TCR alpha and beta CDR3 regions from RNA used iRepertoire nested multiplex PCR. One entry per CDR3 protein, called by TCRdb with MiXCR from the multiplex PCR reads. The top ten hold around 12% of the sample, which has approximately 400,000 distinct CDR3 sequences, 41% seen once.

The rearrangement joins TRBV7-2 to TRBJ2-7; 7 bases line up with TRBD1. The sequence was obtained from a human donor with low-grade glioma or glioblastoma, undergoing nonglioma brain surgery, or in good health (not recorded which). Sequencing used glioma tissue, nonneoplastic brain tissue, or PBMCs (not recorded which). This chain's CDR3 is CASSFRDSHEQYF. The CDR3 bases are TGTGCCAGCAGCTTCCGGGACAGTCACGAGCAGTACTTC.